One sample yielded the 5 T cell receptor beta chains listed below, sequenced in a study of shared clonotypes between healthy human individuals. TCRdb's table, derived via immunoSEQ multiplex PCR, lists solely in-frame clones and lacks some. The sample has under 2.5 million clones, about nine tenths seen once. What was sequenced was naive CD4+ T cells from PBMCs. Described subset: CD45RA+ positively selected. The receptors were sampled from a man in his late teens or twenties in good health. Some clones in this sample may be carry-over from other donors' samples.

Only a few counts were recorded for this clone. This chain joins TRBV29-1 and TRBJ1-1; 7 bases align to TRBD1. Germline CDR1 is SQVTM and CDR2 is ANQGSEA. V lost 7 bases to trimming and J lost 1 base; unmatched junction nucleotides: 6. This CDR3 is built from 13 residues. CDR3 in DNA: TGCAGCGCCCGAGGACAGGAGAACACTGAAGCTTTCTTT. Amino acids: CSARGQENTEAFF.

The chain carries TRBV28 and TRBJ2-2; D is ambiguous. The CDR3 runs to 13 residues. Per germline, CDR1 MDHEN and CDR2 SYDVKM. The V end was cut by 4 bases, the J end by 8 bases, with 11 bases between. DNA for the CDR3: TGTGCCAGCAGTTCGAGAAGCCGAGGGGAGCTGTTTTTT. As protein: CASSSRSRGELFF. The variable domain in full, with the rest retrieved from reference TRBV28 and TRBJ2-2, is DVKVTQSSRYLVKRTGEKVFLECVQDMDHENMFWYRQDPGLGLRLIYFSYDVKMKEKGDIPEGYSVSREKKERFSLILESASTNQTSMYLCASSSRSRGELFFGEGSRLTVL.

The chain is built from TRBV5-1 and TRBJ1-4, with a weak D call TRBD1 (6 bases). The CDR3 runs to 14 residues. Between the trimmed V and J ends, which lost 5 bases and 7 bases, there was a span of 15 bases. Germline CDR1 and CDR2: SGHRS and YFSETQ. Here the CDR3 DNA reads TGCGCCAGCAGTCGTACAGGGTTTGGTGAAAAACTGTTTTTT. This gives the protein CASSRTGFGEKLFF.

This chain joins TRBV7-8 and TRBJ1-4, with a weak D call TRBD1 (6 bases). Trimming removed 3 bases from V and 8 bases from J, with 10 bases in between. The CDR3 spans 13 residues. Germline CDR1 and CDR2: SGHVS and FQNEAQ. The CDR3 nucleotides read TGTGCCAGCAGCTTCAGGGGTGGAGAAAAACTGTTTTTT. As protein: CASSFRGGEKLFF.

V is TRBV7-2 and J is TRBJ1-6; D gene unclear. Germline lookup yields CDR1 SGHTA and CDR2 FQGNSA. The CDR3 contains 12 residues. V lost 0 bases and J lost 12, with 6 bases in between. The CDR3 coding sequence is TGTGCCAGCAGCTTAGCGTATCGACCCCTCCACTTT. It specifies CASSLAYRPLHF.